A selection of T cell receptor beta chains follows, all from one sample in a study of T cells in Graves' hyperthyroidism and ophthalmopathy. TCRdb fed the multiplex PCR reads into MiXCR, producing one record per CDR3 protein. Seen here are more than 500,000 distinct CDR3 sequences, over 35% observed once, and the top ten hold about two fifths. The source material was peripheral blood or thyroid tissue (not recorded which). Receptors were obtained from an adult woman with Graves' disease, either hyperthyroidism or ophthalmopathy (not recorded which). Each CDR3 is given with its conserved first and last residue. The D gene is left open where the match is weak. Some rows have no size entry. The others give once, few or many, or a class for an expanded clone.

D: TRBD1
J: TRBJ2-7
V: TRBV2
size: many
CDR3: CASQGDSYEQYF
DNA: TGTGCCAGCCAGGGGGATTCCTACGAGCAGTACTTC

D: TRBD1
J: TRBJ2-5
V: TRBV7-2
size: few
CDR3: CASSPPQGATDQETQYF
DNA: TGTGCCAGCAGCCCCCCCCAGGGGGCGACCGACCAAGAGACCCAGTACTTC

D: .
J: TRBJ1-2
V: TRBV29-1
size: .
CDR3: CSVGGWAF
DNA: TGCAGCGTTGGGGGTTGGGCCTTC

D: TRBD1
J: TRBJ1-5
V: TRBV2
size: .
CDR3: CASSADRENQPQHF
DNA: TGTGCCAGCAGTGCGGACAGGGAGAATCAGCCCCAGCATTTT

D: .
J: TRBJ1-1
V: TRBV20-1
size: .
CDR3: CSASQANTEAFF
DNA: TGCAGTGCTAGTCAAGCGAACACTGAAGCTTTCTTT

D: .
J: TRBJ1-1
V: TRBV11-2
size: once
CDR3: CASSPWDKKDTEAFF
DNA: TGTGCCAGCAGCCCATGGGACAAAAAGGACACTGAAGCTTTCTTT

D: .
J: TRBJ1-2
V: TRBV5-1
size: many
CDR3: CASSLTGADGYTF
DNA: TGCGCCAGCAGCTTAACTGGGGCTGATGGCTACACCTTC

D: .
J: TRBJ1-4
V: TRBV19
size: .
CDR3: CASSKGGANEKLFF
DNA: TGTGCCAGTAGTAAAGGGGGGGCTAATGAAAAACTGTTTTTT

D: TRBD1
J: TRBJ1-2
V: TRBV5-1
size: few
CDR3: CASSLPGQAYYGYTF
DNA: TGCGCCAGCAGCTTGCCGGGACAGGCATACTATGGCTACACCTTC

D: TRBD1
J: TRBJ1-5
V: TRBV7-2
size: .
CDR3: CASSQGTGGSQPQHF
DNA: TGTGCCAGCAGCCAAGGGACAGGGGGCAGCCAGCCCCAGCATTTT

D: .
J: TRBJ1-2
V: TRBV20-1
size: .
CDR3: CSATGNSYGYTF
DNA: TGCAGTGCTACTGGGAACAGTTATGGCTACACCTTC

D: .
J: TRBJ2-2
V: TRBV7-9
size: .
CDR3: CASSLGAGRVTGELFF
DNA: TGTGCCAGCAGCTTGGGGGCCGGGAGAGTCACCGGGGAGCTGTTTTTT

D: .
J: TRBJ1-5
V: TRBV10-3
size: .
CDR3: CAISRGEPQHF
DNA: TGTGCCATCAGCCGGGGGGAGCCCCAGCATTTT

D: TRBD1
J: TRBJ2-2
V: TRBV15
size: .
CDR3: CATSGDRVYAGELFF
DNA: TGTGCCACCAGCGGGGACAGGGTGTACGCCGGGGAGCTGTTTTTT

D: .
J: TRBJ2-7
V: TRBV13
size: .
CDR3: CASSLVSNYEQYF
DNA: TGTGCCAGCAGCTTAGTGTCCAACTACGAGCAGTACTTC

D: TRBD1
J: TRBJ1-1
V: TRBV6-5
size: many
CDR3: CASSYLQGSTEAFF
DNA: TGTGCCAGCAGTTATTTACAGGGGAGCACTGAAGCTTTCTTT